This T cell receptor beta chain was profiled in a study of blood T cell repertoires in COVID-19. Assay used: immunoSEQ multiplex PCR; TCRdb lists only in-frame clones, some missing. The sample carries around 210,000 clones, about 88% recorded once. V lost 1 base and J lost 2, with 8 bases in between. Germline loops: CDR1 SGHKS, CDR2 YYEKEE (reference sequence). The CDR3 covers 14 residues. Sequenced material: peripheral blood. The clonotype originates from a man aged 50 or older with COVID-19, enrolled during active disease. The rearrangement uses TRBV5-5 and TRBJ2-3; possibly TRBD1 for D (6 bases). The CDR3 sequence is CASSLWDNTDTQYF. CDR3 DNA: TGTGCCAGCAGCTTGTGGGACAACACAGATACGCAGTATTTT.